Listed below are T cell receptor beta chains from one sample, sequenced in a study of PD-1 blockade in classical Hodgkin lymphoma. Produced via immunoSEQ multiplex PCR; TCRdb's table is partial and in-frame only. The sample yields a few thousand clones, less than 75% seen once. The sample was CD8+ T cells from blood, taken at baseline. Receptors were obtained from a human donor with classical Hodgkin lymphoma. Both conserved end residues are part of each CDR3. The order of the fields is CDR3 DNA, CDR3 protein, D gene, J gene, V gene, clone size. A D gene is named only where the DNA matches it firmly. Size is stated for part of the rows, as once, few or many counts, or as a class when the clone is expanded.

TGTGCCAGCAGTCCAGGGGGTTCCTATGAAAAACTGTTTTTT	CASSPGGSYEKLFF	TRBD1	TRBJ1-4	TRBV6-5	-
TGTGCCAGCAGCTTAGTGGGGGGGGAATTGGATACGCAGTATTTT	CASSLVGGELDTQYF	TRBD2	TRBJ2-3	TRBV7-6	once
TGTGCCAGCAGTGCTAAAGACAGGGCTAGTACCTACGAGCAGTACTTC	CASSAKDRASTYEQYF	TRBD1	TRBJ2-7	TRBV25-1	-
TGTGCCAGCAGCTTACGTCGCGCATCGCCCCACGAGCAGTACTTC	CASSLRRASPHEQYF	-	TRBJ2-7	TRBV7-6	-
TGTGCCAGCACTGGGGAAGGGGGCCCAAACACCGGGGAGCTGTTTTTT	CASTGEGGPNTGELFF	TRBD1	TRBJ2-2	TRBV7-2	once
TGTGCCAGCAGCCAAGATTATTTCGGGACAGCCCCGAACACTGAAGCTTTCTTT	CASSQDYFGTAPNTEAFF	TRBD1	TRBJ1-1	TRBV5-4	-
TGTGCCAGCAGGTCGGGTTCCGGGGAGCTGTTTTTT	CASRSGSGELFF	-	TRBJ2-2	TRBV7-9	-
TGTGCCAGCAGTTTAAGGGGACAGGGGGGCGGCTACACCTTC	CASSLRGQGGGYTF	TRBD1	TRBJ1-2	TRBV27	few
TGTGCCAGCAGCTTTGAGGGGCGGAACACTGAAGCTTTCTTT	CASSFEGRNTEAFF	-	TRBJ1-1	TRBV7-2	-
TGCAGTGCTCAAGAAAATGAGCAGTTCTTC	CSAQENEQFF	-	TRBJ2-1	TRBV20-1	large
TGTGCCAGCAGCCCCGGGACAGGGGGGTTAAACACTGAAGCTTTCTTT	CASSPGTGGLNTEAFF	TRBD1	TRBJ1-1	TRBV7-9	few
TGTGCCAGCAGGTTCACCCAGTACGGGGCGCGGACCCAAGAGACCCAGTACTTC	CASRFTQYGARTQETQYF	-	TRBJ2-5	TRBV7-9	-
TGTGCCAGCAGCGTAGGAAGCGGTAGCTCCTACGAGCAGTACTTC	CASSVGSGSSYEQYF	-	TRBJ2-7	TRBV9	-
TGCGCCAGCAGCCAAGACCTCGGGGTTCGCGCTGAAGCTTTCTTT	CASSQDLGVRAEAFF	-	TRBJ1-1	TRBV4-3	-
TGTGCCAGCAGCCCTTTTTTCGAGGAAGGAGGCTACACCTTC	CASSPFFEEGGYTF	-	TRBJ1-2	TRBV7-9	-
TGTGCCAGCCGAATACGGATCGAGGAGACCCAGTACTTC	CASRIRIEETQYF	-	TRBJ2-5	TRBV6-5	-
TGTGCCAGCAGCGACAATACAGGGGACCTGTTCTACGAGCAGTACTTC	CASSDNTGDLFYEQYF	TRBD1	TRBJ2-7	TRBV7-2	-
TGTGCCAGCAGTGACGGTGTCGGGCCCTACGAGCAGTACTTC	CASSDGVGPYEQYF	-	TRBJ2-7	TRBV2	-
TGCGCCAGCAGCCAAGGGGGGGGGCCCGTCGACGCTTTCTTT	CASSQGGGPVDAFF	-	TRBJ1-1	TRBV4-3	-
TGCGCCAGCAGCTACGGCGGGGGGCCCTCCTACGAGCAGTACTTC	CASSYGGGPSYEQYF	TRBD2	TRBJ2-7	TRBV5-1	-
TGCGCCAGCAGCCAAGAAGGATCACCCCTCCACTTT	CASSQEGSPLHF	-	TRBJ1-6	TRBV5-4	few
TGTGCTAGTGGTTTGGCCACCGGGACAGGGGATGGCTACACCTTC	CASGLATGTGDGYTF	TRBD1	TRBJ1-2	TRBV12-5	-
TGTGCCAGTAGTATCTCTCGGAACACCGGGGAGCTGTTTTTT	CASSISRNTGELFF	-	TRBJ2-2	TRBV19	-
TGTGCCAGCAGCAACACGGGACCAAGGGACGAGCAGTACTTC	CASSNTGPRDEQYF	-	TRBJ2-7	TRBV7-6	few
TGTGCCAGCAGTTTCTTGAGGGCACGGTACAATGAGCAGTTCTTC	CASSFLRARYNEQFF	-	TRBJ2-1	TRBV28	-
TGTGCCAGCTCTGACGGATTCGTGTACTCTGGAAACACCATATATTTT	CASSDGFVYSGNTIYF	-	TRBJ1-3	TRBV2	few
TGCGCCAGCAGCCAATGGGACAGTTACGAGCAGTACTTC	CASSQWDSYEQYF	TRBD1	TRBJ2-7	TRBV4-1	-
TGCAGTGCCCACCGCGAGGGGGAGCTGTTTTTT	CSAHREGELFF	-	TRBJ2-2	TRBV20-1	-
TGCGCCAGCAGCCAAGACTCCCTTGGGGGAACGGATACGCAGTATTTT	CASSQDSLGGTDTQYF	-	TRBJ2-3	TRBV4-3	-
TGCGCCAGCAGCCAAGACCTCGGGGTTCGCGCTGAAGCTTTCTTT	CASSQDLGVRAEAFF	-	TRBJ1-1	TRBV5-4	-
TGTGCCAGCAGTCCCCGGACAGGGAGAGAAAACACCATATATTTT	CASSPRTGRENTIYF	TRBD1	TRBJ1-3	TRBV9	-
TGTGCCAGCAGCCGGGGTATTATGCGGGGGGGCCTCATACCGCCTTCCTACAATGAGCAGTTCTTC	CASSRGIMRGGLIPPSYNEQFF	TRBD2	TRBJ2-1	TRBV14	-
TGTGCCAGCAGCTTGCTTCGGACTAGCGGGTTGGTCCAAGGCGAGCAGTACTTC	CASSLLRTSGLVQGEQYF	TRBD2	TRBJ2-7	TRBV5-6	-
TGTGCCAGCAGCCCGACTAGCGGCTCCTACGAGCAGTACTTC	CASSPTSGSYEQYF	TRBD2	TRBJ2-7	TRBV14	-
TGTGCCAGCAGCGCCATGACAGATAGCAATCAGCCCCAGCATTTT	CASSAMTDSNQPQHF	-	TRBJ1-5	TRBV7-9	few
TGCAGCGCGGGGGGGACAGGGGCTACCGGGGAGCTGTTTTTT	CSAGGTGATGELFF	TRBD1	TRBJ2-2	TRBV29-1	-
TGTGCCAGCGGAGGGGGGCTAATTACGAACACCGGGGAGCTGTTTTTT	CASGGGLITNTGELFF	-	TRBJ2-2	TRBV28	once
TGCGCCAGCAGCCAAGACCCTAGCGGGAGTTTGGTTTTTAATGAGCAGTTCTTC	CASSQDPSGSLVFNEQFF	TRBD2	TRBJ2-1	TRBV4-3	-
TGTGCCAGCACCCCGGACGGGAGCTCCTACAATGAGCAGTTCTTC	CASTPDGSSYNEQFF	-	TRBJ2-1	TRBV2	-
TGTGCCAGCAGTTACTGGCAGGCGAGTGCCACCGGGGAGCTGTTTTTT	CASSYWQASATGELFF	-	TRBJ2-2	TRBV6-5	-
TGTGCCAGCAGTGAATGGCTAGCGGGGACCCAAGAGACCCAGTACTTC	CASSEWLAGTQETQYF	TRBD2	TRBJ2-5	TRBV2	-
TGTGCCAGCAGCTGGGACAGGGCGGCAGATACGCAGTATTTT	CASSWDRAADTQYF	TRBD1	TRBJ2-3	TRBV5-8	once
TGTGCCAGCAGTGAACTAGCGGGGGCGGGAGATACGCAGTATTTT	CASSELAGAGDTQYF	TRBD2	TRBJ2-3	TRBV6-1	-
TGTGCCAGCAGTTACGAACAGGCCTACGAGCAGTACTTC	CASSYEQAYEQYF	-	TRBJ2-7	TRBV6-6	-
TGTGCCAGCAGCTTAGCGCGGGGTTTTTCCGTAACAATCAATGAAAAACTGTTTTTT	CASSLARGFSVTINEKLFF	-	TRBJ1-4	TRBV7-4	few
TGCGCCAGCAGCCAAGGGGACAACACAGATACGCAGTATTTT	CASSQGDNTDTQYF	-	TRBJ2-3	TRBV4-1	-
TGTGCCAGCAGCTCTTGGGGCCTCGATGATACGCAGTATTTT	CASSSWGLDDTQYF	-	TRBJ2-3	TRBV7-6	-
TGTGCCAGCAGTGACGGTAGCAGGCGGGGAGCTTTCTTT	CASSDGSRRGAFF	-	TRBJ1-1	TRBV25-1	few
TGTGCCAGCAGCGTAGGGACAGGAACTTCTGGGGCCAACGTCCTGACTTTC	CASSVGTGTSGANVLTF	TRBD1	TRBJ2-6	TRBV9	medium-sized
TGTGCCAGCAGTTACGCGGAAGGCTACAATGAGCAGTTCTTC	CASSYAEGYNEQFF	-	TRBJ2-1	TRBV6-5	-
TGTGCCAGCAGCTTAGTCGGGCCCGGGGGCGAGCAGTACTTC	CASSLVGPGGEQYF	-	TRBJ2-7	TRBV11-2	-
TGTGCCAGCAGCTTGGAGGGGGAGCAAGAGACCCAGTACTTC	CASSLEGEQETQYF	-	TRBJ2-5	TRBV11-2	-
TGTGCCAGCAGTCAACAGGGGGGGAACTACGAGCAGTACTTC	CASSQQGGNYEQYF	-	TRBJ2-7	TRBV27	-
TGTGCCAGCAGCCCAAGCGGTGGAGTGGGAGATACGCAGTATTTT	CASSPSGGVGDTQYF	-	TRBJ2-3	TRBV5-8	-
TGTGCCAGCAGCCAGCTAGCGGTGAGCTCCTACGAGCAGTACTTC	CASSQLAVSSYEQYF	TRBD2	TRBJ2-7	TRBV7-6	few